What follows are 10 T cell receptor beta chains derived from one specimen sequenced in a study of blood T cells in healthy people across ages. A J-beta primer mix and a sample-barcoded 5' primer were used in a second PCR of roughly 6 to 12 cycles. MiXCR was run by TCRdb on the 5' RACE reads, yielding one entry per CDR3 protein. The data contain roughly 1.6 million distinct CDR3 sequences, 30% to 35% of them singletons. The sequenced sample was blood. The receptors were gathered from a woman aged 30 to 39 in good health.

There are many counts of this clonotype. The V call is TRBV4-1, the J call TRBJ2-1; 8 bases line up with TRBD2. This CDR3 contains 16 residues. J was trimmed by 6 bases and V by 1 base; bases with no gene match: 8. In germline, CDR1 is MGHRA, CDR2 YSYEKL. CDR3 nucleotides: TGCGCCAGCAGCCAAGTTGTGGCGGGGGGATTCAATGAGCAGTTCTTC. Its protein is CASSQVVAGGFNEQFF.

The table lists this clonotype with a few counts. The CDR3 DNA reads as TGTGCCAGCAGCTCTATTAGATCTAGCGGGGGTAACAATGAGCAGTTCTTC. Translated: CASSSIRSSGGNNEQFF. The rearrangement links TRBV7-2 to TRBJ2-1, with 10 bases identical to TRBD2. CDR1 SGHTA and CDR2 FQGNSA come from the germline V gene. The CDR3 is 17 amino acids. Germline trimming cut 4 bases from V and 5 bases from J; bases unmatched to any gene: 11.

The sample holds a few counts of this clonotype. This chain links TRBV20-1 with TRBJ1-2; D perhaps matches TRBD1 (6 bases). The CDR3 is 15 residues long. Per the germline V gene, CDR1 is DFQATT and CDR2 is SNEGSKA (reference sequence). CDR3 DNA: TGCAGCGGAAGATGGGGGGCCCCCTCTAACTATGGCTACACCTTC. Translation gives CSGRWGAPSNYGYTF.

V usage is TRBV12-3 or TRBV12-4 and J usage is TRBJ1-1; D not resolved. This CDR3 is 14 amino acids long. V lost 4 bases and J 1 base, leaving 10 bases between the germline ends. The CDR3 bases are TGTGCCAGCAGTTATTCCCTCAAGAACACTGAAGCTTTCTTT. This sequence encodes CASSYSLKNTEAFF.

This clonotype was detected many times. J is TRBJ2-7 and V is TRBV29-1; unclear D gene. Germline V CDR1 and CDR2: SQVTM, ANQGSEA. V lost 3 bases and J lost 0, with 9 bases in between. The CDR3 covers 13 residues. CDR3 region: CSVERTDSYEQYF. Here the CDR3 DNA reads TGCAGCGTTGAGCGGACCGACTCCTACGAGCAGTACTTC.

A word on this clonotype: Since a much larger clone is just one base distant, this may be a read error. The chain couples TRBV29-1 to TRBJ2-5; 7 bases are a match to TRBD1. The tail of the sequence fits TRBJ2-7 better, so the J call may be wrong. Looked up from germline, CDR1 is SQVTM and CDR2 is ANQGSEA. CDR3 size: 14 residues. CDR3 sequence (DNA): TGCAGCGTTGAAGCACCGGGACAGATCTGCGAGCAGTACTTC. It codes for CSVEAPGQICEQYF.

The CDR3 spells CASSLKAGTSRTDTQYF. The CDR3 DNA is TGTGCCAGCAGCTTAAAAGCGGGGACTTCCCGCACAGATACGCAGTATTTT. The chain recombines TRBV7-3 with TRBJ2-3, with 7 nucleotides matching TRBD2. After removal of 1 base from V and 1 base from J, the junction contained 8 bases not matched to a gene. This CDR3 region has 17 residues. CDR1 is SGHTA, CDR2 FQGTGA, per germline.

The chain links TRBV7-3 to TRBJ1-1; D is uncertain. Trimming took 4 bases from V and 1 from J, leaving 13 bases between them. CDR3 length: 15 amino acids. The germline V gene encodes CDR1 SGHTA and CDR2 FQGTGA. CDR3 in DNA: TGTGCCAGCAGCTCCGGTGATGGATCGAACACTGAAGCTTTCTTT. Translating gives CASSSGDGSNTEAFF. Drawing the rest from reference TRBV7-3 and TRBJ1-1, the complete variable domain is GAGVSQTPSNKVTEKGKYVELRCDPISGHTALYWYRQSLGQGPEFLIYFQGTGAADDSGLPNDRFFAVRPEGSVSTLKIQRTERGDSAVYLCASSSGDGSNTEAFFGQGTRLTVV.

V gene TRBV3-1 combines with J gene TRBJ1-2; D gene unclear. This CDR3 contains 15 residues. Germline-derived CDR1 and CDR2 are LGHDT and YNNKEL (reference sequence). V was clipped by 4 bases and J by 8 bases, with 20 bases between them. CDR3 DNA: TGTGCCAGCAGCCCCAGTTCCCGCCCCCGGGAGGGCTACACCTTC. Translation: CASSPSSRPREGYTF.

On this clonotype itself: This is likely a read error, given that the CDR3 carries no conserved phenylalanine or tryptophan at its end. The V call is TRBV5-1, the J call TRBJ2-5; 8 bases map to TRBD1. Germline CDR1 is SGHRS and CDR2 is YFSETQ. Trimming cost V 0 bases and J 3 bases; bases outside gene matches: 7. The CDR3 is made up of 16 amino acids. DNA for the CDR3: TGCGCCAGCAGCTTGGATTTCGGACAGGGAAAAGAGACCCAGTACCTC. Translated: CASSLDFGQGKETQYL.